This T cell receptor (beta chain) emerged from a study of T cell clones after liver transplantation. Sorting of unstimulated PBMCs yielded separate CD3+CD4+ and CD3+CD8+ fractions. A word on this clone: The antigen remains unidentified.

V dropped 7 bases and J dropped 3 bases, with 14 bases sitting between them. The CDR3 totals 14 residues. Germline CDR1 is ENHRY and CDR2 is SYGVKD. Profiling relied on immunoSEQ multiplex PCR, and the TCRdb table lists in-frame clones only, not all of them. The sample holds tens of thousands of clones; roughly 80% are singletons and the top ten take 2.5% to 3%. Whole-study findings and limits: A significant post-transplant drop in circulating graft-donor-reactive CD4 TCRbeta sequences occurred in most of the 8 subjects. Donor-reactive sequences fell more than third party-reactive ones, suggesting partial deletion.

This material consisted of CD4+ T cells from blood, taken at the 22-month timepoint. The sequence came from a human patient who received a liver transplant. Some T cells may possibly be graft donor cells. This sequence joins TRBV10-3 and TRBJ2-3; possibly TRBD1 for D (5 bases). CDR3 region: CAIKDSRDTDTQYF. The DNA of the CDR3 is TGTGCCATCAAAGACAGCAGGGATACAGATACGCAGTATTTT.